The text below deals with one T cell receptor beta chain. The antigen is not known. Trimming took 7 bases from V and 2 from J, leaving 18 bases between them. Germline V CDR1 and CDR2: LNHDA, SQIVND (reference sequence). The CDR3 covers 16 residues. The entry originates in a study of shared clonotypes between healthy human individuals. Looking at the study overall: A donor's plate count was three for CD4 naive and three for CD4 memory; CD8 naive had two and CD8 memory one.

General study results and limits: Inspection by rarefaction showed sorted-subset sequencing to be incomplete despite large depth. Memory subsets generally showed smaller estimated richness than naive subsets did.

The protocol was immunoSEQ multiplex PCR, while the TCRdb copy is restricted to in-frame clones and leaves out a portion. The sample contains about 1.1 million clones, 60% to 80% of which appear only once. Study donors comprised healthy, HIV-negative adults devoid of recent acute infection or vaccination. The sequenced sample consisted of memory CD4+ T cells from PBMCs. Subset: CD45RA-negative fraction. The chain combines TRBV19 with TRBJ1-3; unclear D gene. The sequence came from a man in his late teens or twenties in good health. Some clones in this sample may be carry-over from other donors' samples. The CDR3 DNA reads as TGTGCCAGTACTTCTCAAGGGTATTTGACTGGAAACACCATATATTTT. Protein sequence: CASTSQGYLTGNTIYF. Based on the CDR3 plus reference TRBV19 and TRBJ1-3, the full variable domain is DGGITQSPKYLFRKEGQNVTLSCEQNLNHDAMYWYRQDPGQGLRLIYYSQIVNDFQKGDIAEGYSVSREKKESFPLTVTSAQKNPTAFYLCASTSQGYLTGNTIYFGEGSWLTVV.